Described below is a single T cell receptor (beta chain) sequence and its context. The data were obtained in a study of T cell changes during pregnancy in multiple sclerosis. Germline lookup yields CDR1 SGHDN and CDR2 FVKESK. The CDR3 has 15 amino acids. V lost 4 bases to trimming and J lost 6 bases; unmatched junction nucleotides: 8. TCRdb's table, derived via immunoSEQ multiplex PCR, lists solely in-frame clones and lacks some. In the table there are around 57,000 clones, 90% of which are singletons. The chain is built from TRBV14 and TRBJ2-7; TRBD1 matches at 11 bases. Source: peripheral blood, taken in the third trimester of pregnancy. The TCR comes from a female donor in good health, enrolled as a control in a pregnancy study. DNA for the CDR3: TGTGCCAGCAGCCCCGAATGGACAGGGGGCATCGAGCAGTACTTC. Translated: CASSPEWTGGIEQYF.